The T cell receptor (beta chain) described here comes from a study of blood T cell repertoires in COVID-19. Study context: Samples came from the United States, Italy and Spain, spanning acute and convalescent COVID-19. The cDNA or gDNA used as material had been derived from T cells, B-cell-depleted T cells, or PBMCs.

Original methodology: Counts of nucleated cells, estimated from reference gene primer amplification, were obtained. Measured with immunoSEQ multiplex PCR; TCRdb has only the in-frame clones, and not every one. The DNA gave D and trimming, while V, J and clone size come from that table. The data show about 80,000 clones, more than 60% seen once. With 3 bases removed from V and 4 bases from J, the gap between germline ends came to 19 bases. Germline V gene lookup returns CDR1 LNHDA and CDR2 SQIVND (reference sequence). The CDR3 is made up of 17 amino acids. Sequencing was carried out using peripheral blood. The chain joins TRBV19 to TRBJ2-1, with D maybe TRBD2 (6 bases). The receptor's source is a human donor in a cohort sampled during active COVID-19. Here the CDR3 reads CASSITGRDFLYNEQFF. CDR3 nucleotides: TGTGCCAGTAGTATTACGGGGCGGGATTTCTTATACAATGAGCAGTTCTTC.